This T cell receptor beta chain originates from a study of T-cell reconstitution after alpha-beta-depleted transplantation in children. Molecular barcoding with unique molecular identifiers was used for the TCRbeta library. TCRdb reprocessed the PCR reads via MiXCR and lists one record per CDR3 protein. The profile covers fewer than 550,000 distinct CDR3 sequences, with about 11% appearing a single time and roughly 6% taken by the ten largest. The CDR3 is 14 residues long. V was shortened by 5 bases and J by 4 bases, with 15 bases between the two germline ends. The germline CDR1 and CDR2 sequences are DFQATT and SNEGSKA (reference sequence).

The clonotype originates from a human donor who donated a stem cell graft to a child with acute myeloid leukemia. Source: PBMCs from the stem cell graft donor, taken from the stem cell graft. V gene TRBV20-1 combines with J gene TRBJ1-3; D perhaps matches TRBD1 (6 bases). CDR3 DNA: TGCAGTGCTGTCGTTGGGGGACAAGGAAACACCATATATTTT. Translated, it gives CSAVVGGQGNTIYF.